A single sample is the source of the 5 T cell receptor beta chains below, sequenced in a study of cytomegalovirus exposure and HLA in healthy donors. The PCR contained 60 Vbeta and 13 Jbeta primers. The assay was immunoSEQ multiplex PCR, and TCRdb's table has in-frame clones only and misses some. The sample lists about 150,000 clones, roughly 80% seen once, with more than 3.5% in the top ten. Sequencing input: PBMCs. The receptors derive from a woman aged 40 to 50 in good health and CMV-seropositive.

J is TRBJ1-1 and V is TRBV6-5; D gene ambiguous. The CDR3 length is 13 residues. In germline, CDR1 is MNHEY, CDR2 SVGAGI. Trimming pared 7 bases from V and 10 bases from J, leaving 19 bases between. This CDR3 is CASTLDGMGRAFF. DNA for the CDR3: TGTGCCAGCACCCTCGACGGAATGGGCCGAGCTTTCTTT.

The chain links TRBV19 to TRBJ2-3; a weak D match, TRBD2 (6 bases). V was cut by 3 bases and J by 1 base, with 8 bases left in between. The CDR3 covers 14 residues. Germline V gene data show CDR1 as LNHDA and CDR2 as SQIVND (reference sequence). The CDR3 spells CASSISSGTDTQYF. CDR3 sequence (DNA): TGTGCCAGTAGTATCTCTAGCGGCACAGATACGCAGTATTTT.

The gene calls are TRBV27 and TRBJ2-4; 14 bases fit TRBD2. The V segment lost 8 bases and the J segment 0 bases; nucleotides outside the gene matches: 12. The CDR3 sequence is 19 residues long. Germline V gene lookup returns CDR1 MNHEY and CDR2 SMNVEV (reference sequence). For the CDR3, the DNA is TGTGCCAGCGTCGGGACTAGCGGGGGAAATAGTCTAGCCAAAAACATTCAGTACTTC. Its translation: CASVGTSGGNSLAKNIQYF.

The chain has TRBV29-1 and TRBJ1-4; D remains ambiguous. V was trimmed by 3 bases and J by 3 bases, leaving 11 bases between them. This CDR3 spans 14 amino acids. In germline, CDR1 is SQVTM, CDR2 ANQGSEA. Here the CDR3 reads CSVDYPGSNEKLFF. The CDR3 nucleotides read TGCAGCGTTGACTATCCGGGTTCTAATGAAAAACTGTTTTTT.

This clone was seen more than once but under ten times. The V call is TRBV10-3, the J call TRBJ1-1; the match to TRBD1 covers 7 bases. CDR1 is ENHRY and CDR2 is SYGVKD in the germline V gene. The junction had 7 bases not matched to a gene; V was cut back by 7 bases and J by 2 bases. This CDR3 spans 14 amino acids. CDR3 nucleotide sequence: TGTGCCATCACGACAGGGATTAAAAACACTGAAGCTTTCTTT. This encodes CAITTGIKNTEAFF.